This entry lists 21 T cell receptor beta chains sequenced from one sample in a study of low-dose radiotherapy and immunotherapy resistance in tumors. The time point here: before trial treatment. Using a constant-region primer together with a V-primer adapter, TCRs were subjected to roughly 20 PCR cycles of amplification. One entry per CDR3 protein, called by TCRdb with MiXCR from the reads. The sample includes about 46,000 distinct CDR3 sequences, roughly 10% of them seen just once. The material was PBMCs, obtained before treatment. The receptors originated from a female donor with ovarian cancer.

Ten or more counts support this clonotype. The rearrangement uses TRBV29-1 and TRBJ2-5, with 13 bases lining up with TRBD2. Germline CDR1 SQVTM, CDR2 ANQGSEA. The V segment lost 1 base and the J segment 0 bases; nucleotides outside the gene matches: 11. CDR3 length equals 19 residues. Here the CDR3 DNA reads TGCAGCGTTGAAGCGGGAACTAGCGGGGGGGCTGGCCACCAAGAGACCCAGTACTTC. The encoded protein is CSVEAGTSGGAGHQETQYF.

This clonotype was counted a few times. The CDR3 DNA reads TGCAGCGTTGAAGATTCCTGGCAGGGGGCAGAGACCCAGTACTTC. This gives the protein CSVEDSWQGAETQYF. This chain uses TRBV29-1 with TRBJ2-5; TRBD1 aligns across 8 bases. Germline V gene sequence: CDR1 SQVTM, CDR2 ANQGSEA. The CDR3 is made up of 15 amino acids. V gave up 0 bases and J gave up 4 bases; unmatched junction bases: 7.

Worth noting for this clonotype: A far larger clone is a single base away, which makes a read error likely. This rearrangement joins TRBV13 to TRBJ1-2; D unclear. Germline V lookup: CDR1 PRHDT, CDR2 FYEKMQ (reference sequence). This CDR3 has 13 amino acids. CDR3 amino acids: CAGSLDSFYGYTF. In nucleotides, the CDR3 is TGTGCCGGCAGCCTGGACTCCTTTTATGGCTACACCTTC. Full variable domain (missing parts from reference TRBV13 and TRBJ1-2): AAGVIQSPRHLIKEKRETATLKCYPIPRHDTVYWYQQGPGQDPQFLISFYEKMQSDKGSIPDRFSAQQFSDYHSELNMSSLELGDSALYFCAGSLDSFYGYTFGSGTRLTVV.

The genes are TRBV3-1 and TRBJ2-1, with D uncertain. The V gene's germline CDR1 is LGHDT and CDR2 YNNKEL (reference sequence). Trimming removed 0 bases from V and 2 bases from J, with 8 bases in between. This CDR3 has 15 residues. The CDR3 nucleotides read TGTGCCAGCAGCCAAGATGGGCAGCCCTACAATGAGCAGTTCTTC. Encoded protein: CASSQDGQPYNEQFF.

This clonotype was seen at least ten times. The chain carries TRBV12-3 or TRBV12-4 and TRBJ2-3; D is undetermined. V lost 6 bases and J 8 bases, leaving 12 bases between the germline ends. The CDR3 sequence is 12 residues long. The CDR3 nucleotides read TGTGCCAGCAGCGTAAACCGTGGTACGCAGTATTTT. Translation gives CASSVNRGTQYF.

This clonotype was picked up many times. The chain has TRBV20-1 and TRBJ1-1; maybe TRBD1 (6 bases). Trimming took off 6 bases at V and 4 bases at J, with 18 bases between the two ends. The V gene's germline CDR1 is DFQATT and CDR2 SNEGSKA (reference sequence). This CDR3 has 14 residues. CDR3 DNA sequence: TGCAGTGCAACCCATGACCGAGGGGGCACTGAAGCTTTCTTT. Translating gives CSATHDRGGTEAFF.

Comments on this clonotype: The likely explanation is a read error, given a far larger clone one base away. Without the conserved terminal phenylalanine or tryptophan, this CDR3 likely stems from a read error. J is TRBJ2-7 and V is TRBV24-1; 12 nucleotides align to TRBD2. Trimming took 11 bases from V and 1 from J; bases not matched to a gene: 8. In germline, CDR1 is KGHDR, CDR2 SFDVKD. This CDR3 region has 15 residues. The DNA for the CDR3 is TGTGCCAGCAGCCCCGGACTAGCGGGATCCTACGAGCAGTACTAC. Translation: CASSPGLAGSYEQYY.

This clonotype appeared a single time. This likely stems from a read error, as it lies one base from a far larger clone. The chain joins TRBV28 to TRBJ2-1; possible D gene TRBD2, 5 bases. The CDR3 loop spans 15 amino acids. CDR1 is MDHEN and CDR2 is SYDVKM in the germline V gene. Trimming pared 5 bases from V and 0 bases from J, leaving 11 bases between. The CDR3 nucleotides read TGTGCCAGCAGTGCAGCGGAGAGCTCCTACAATGAGCAGTTCTTC. Translation gives CASSAAESSYNEQFF.

V gene TRBV28 combines with J gene TRBJ1-3; no firm D call. Germline assignment: CDR1 MDHEN and CDR2 SYDVKM. V dropped 5 bases and J dropped 4 bases, with 12 bases sitting between them. The CDR3 loop spans 14 amino acids. The CDR3 protein is CASSTGRKGNTIYF. The CDR3 DNA reads TGTGCCAGCAGTACCGGGAGGAAGGGAAACACCATATATTTT.

This clonotype was observed at least ten times. The limits of the CDR3 on the DNA are not certain, so only TCRdb's listed CDR3 is given. V is TRBV12-5 and J is TRBJ1-5. CDR1 LGHNT and CDR2 FRNRAP come from the germline V gene. Termini included, the CDR3 measures 22 amino acids. This CDR3 reads CASGLALNLGVNLGMGNQPQHF.

This clonotype was observed at least ten times. The chain combines TRBV9 with TRBJ1-3; a possible D gene is TRBD1 (5 bases). Per germline, CDR1 SGDLS and CDR2 YYNGEE. The CDR3 contains 16 residues. V was cut by 4 bases and J by 0 bases, with 14 bases left in between. In DNA, the CDR3 is TGTGCCAGCAGCCCAGGGCAGACCAACTCTGGAAACACCATATATTTT. It codes for CASSPGQTNSGNTIYF.

This clonotype has ten or more counts. The chain couples TRBV6-2 or TRBV6-3 to TRBJ2-5, with 7 nucleotides matching TRBD1. Germline V gene sequence: CDR1 MNHEY, CDR2 SVGEGT. The CDR3 is made up of 14 amino acids. V lost 7 bases, J lost 5 bases, and 10 bases stayed unmatched. CDR3 sequence: CASTKRGGTETQYF. CDR3 DNA: TGTGCCAGCACCAAAAGAGGGGGCACGGAGACCCAGTACTTC.

This clonotype was detected many times. The chain couples TRBV2 to TRBJ2-2, with a tentative D call TRBD1 (6 bases). The ends were cut back, 4 bases at V and 5 bases at J, with 8 bases in the middle. Germline V gene lookup returns CDR1 SNHLY and CDR2 FYNNEI. CDR3 length: 13 amino acids. CDR3 nucleotides: TGTGCCAGCAGTGTAGGGGGAACCGGGGAGCTGTTTTTT. As protein: CASSVGGTGELFF.

This clonotype appeared many times. The chain carries TRBV28 and TRBJ1-3; tentatively, D is TRBD1 (5 bases). V lost 6 bases to trimming and J lost 0 bases, with 12 bases between them. Germline CDR1 is MDHEN and CDR2 is SYDVKM. There are 15 residues in the CDR3. Here the CDR3 reads CASRRDPGSGNTIYF. DNA for the CDR3: TGTGCCAGCAGGAGGGACCCCGGCTCTGGAAACACCATATATTTT.

Sample share makes this clonotype medium-sized. The genes are TRBV29-1 and TRBJ1-1; D gene ambiguous. This CDR3 is 11 amino acids long. In germline, CDR1 is SQVTM, CDR2 ANQGSEA. The V and J ends lost 4 bases and 7 bases respectively, with 10 bases between them. The CDR3 DNA is TGCAGCGTTGTTCTGCAGGATGAAGCTTTCTTT. Translation: CSVVLQDEAFF.

This clonotype was detected only once. A read error is the likely source, as a far larger clone sits one nucleotide away. No DNA is shown, since the ends of the CDR3 on it are uncertain; the CDR3 is the one TCRdb lists. The CDR3 sequence is CASSSVAGGANELFF. The chain carries TRBV11-2 and TRBJ2-7; the DNA was not compared with TRBD2, the D call given in the table. Germline V CDR1 and CDR2: SGHAT, FQNNGV. Termini included, the CDR3 measures 15 amino acids.

This clonotype was recorded at least ten times. The gene calls are TRBV19 and TRBJ1-1; possibly TRBD1 for D (5 bases). The germline V gene has CDR1 LNHDA and CDR2 SQIVND (reference sequence). Trimming removed 8 bases at V and 4 bases at J, with 11 bases between. This CDR3 has 12 amino acids. Here the CDR3 DNA reads TGTGCCAGTCACCAGGGTGCCACTGAAGCTTTCTTT. It yields the protein CASHQGATEAFF. Full variable domain (rest looked up from reference TRBV19 and TRBJ1-1): DGGITQSPKYLFRKEGQNVTLSCEQNLNHDAMYWYRQDPGQGLRLIYYSQIVNDFQKGDIAEGYSVSREKKESFPLTVTSAQKNPTAFYLCASHQGATEAFFGQGTRLTVV.

The chain links TRBV13 to TRBJ2-1, with TRBD1 matching 11 bases. The V gene end was trimmed by 3 bases and the J gene end by 5 bases; junction bases not matched to a gene: 3. The CDR3 runs 15 residues. Germline V gene lookup returns CDR1 PRHDT and CDR2 FYEKMQ (reference sequence). Here the CDR3 reads CASSLRDRGNNEQFF. DNA for the CDR3: TGTGCCAGCAGCTTGCGGGACAGGGGGAACAATGAGCAGTTCTTC.

To note about this clonotype: This likely stems from a read error, as it lies one base from a far larger clone. The chain uses TRBV13 and TRBJ2-1; a possible D gene is TRBD2 (6 bases). This CDR3 comprises 13 residues. CDR1 PRHDT and CDR2 FYEKMQ come from the germline V gene (reference sequence). The CDR3 bases are TGTGCCTGCAGCCTCGGGACTCTCAATGAGCAGTTCTTC. It specifies CACSLGTLNEQFF.

This clonotype was seen many times. The chain recombines TRBV30 with TRBJ1-1, with D perhaps TRBD1 (6 bases). V lost 4 bases to trimming and J lost 4 bases, with 16 bases between them. The CDR3 covers 14 residues. Germline V CDR1 and CDR2: GTSNPN, SVGIG (reference sequence). As DNA, the CDR3 is TGTGCCTGGACGGAGGGGGGGTGGGCCACTGAAGCTTTCTTT. Amino acids: CAWTEGGWATEAFF.

In the case of this clonotype: This likely traces to a read error, being one base from a far larger clone. The chain links TRBV12-3 or TRBV12-4 to TRBJ2-7; D not resolved. With 5 bases removed from V and 7 bases from J, the gap between germline ends came to 18 bases. The CDR3 consists of 14 residues. The DNA for the CDR3 is TGTGCCAGCAGTACGGGTGAAGGGTACAATGAGCAGTACTTC. Residues: CASSTGEGYNEQYF.